Below, 17 T cell receptor beta chains from the same sample are listed, as sequenced in a study of Graves' ophthalmopathy and Graves' hyperthyroidism. Scientists amplified the TCR beta CDR3 regions from RNA transcripts. HTBI primers were employed in first-round RT-PCR, then a second-round multiplex PCR followed. TCRdb independently ran MiXCR on the multiplex PCR reads; one entry per CDR3 protein. Seen here are almost 400,000 distinct CDR3 sequences, 15% to 20% observed once, and the top ten hold around 1.6%. The sequencing input was peripheral blood. Receptors originate from a young woman with Graves' ophthalmopathy.

This clonotype was counted at least ten times. This chain connects TRBV6-1 to TRBJ2-5; 9 bases fit TRBD1. The V gene end was trimmed by 3 bases and the J gene end by 7 bases; junction bases not matched to a gene: 6. The V gene's germline CDR1 is MNHNS and CDR2 SASEGT. CDR3 length equals 14 residues. The CDR3: CASSEGTGKGTQYF. Written as DNA, the CDR3 is TGTGCCAGCAGTGAGGGGACAGGGAAAGGGACCCAGTACTTC.

The table lists this clonotype with many counts. The gene calls are TRBV7-2 and TRBJ2-5, with 8 nucleotides matching TRBD2. V gave up 5 bases and J gave up 14 bases; unmatched junction bases: 7. The V gene's germline CDR1 is SGHTA and CDR2 FQGNSA. The CDR3 spans 11 residues. CDR3 region: CASSNGLAGYF. DNA for the CDR3: TGTGCCAGCAGCAACGGACTAGCCGGTTACTTC.

Only one count was recorded for this clonotype. V gene TRBV20-1 combines with J gene TRBJ2-5; no clear D gene. The CDR3 loop spans 12 amino acids. The V and J ends lost 2 bases and 4 bases respectively, with 8 bases between them. The V gene's germline CDR1 is DFQATT and CDR2 SNEGSKA (reference sequence). The chain's CDR3 is CSARTGPETQYF. CDR3 DNA sequence: TGCAGTGCTAGAACTGGGCCAGAGACCCAGTACTTC.

In this sample, this clonotype turned up many times. The chain links TRBV6-1 to TRBJ2-7; unclear D gene. The CDR3 loop spans 14 amino acids. Trimming took 8 bases from V and 3 from J, leaving 17 bases between them. CDR1 and CDR2 from the germline V gene are MNHNS and SASEGT. CDR3 protein: CASSVQSSFYEQYF. The CDR3, as DNA: TGTGCCAGCTCCGTGCAGTCCAGCTTCTACGAGCAGTACTTC.

The chain is built from TRBV7-2 and TRBJ2-5; 7 bases line up with TRBD2. Germline CDR1 SGHTA, CDR2 FQGNSA. This CDR3 spans 14 amino acids. Unmatched junction bases numbered 10, after V lost 8 bases and J lost 4 bases. The CDR3 protein is CASSGTGGTETQYF. The CDR3 region has the DNA TGTGCCAGCTCGGGGACGGGAGGAACAGAGACCCAGTACTTC.

This clonotype was found many times. The V and J genes are TRBV6-2 or TRBV6-3 and TRBJ2-2; D is unclear. V shed 0 bases and J shed 3 bases, with 8 bases lying between them. The CDR3 sequence is 15 residues long. CDR1 MNHEY and CDR2 SVGEGT come from the germline V gene. The CDR3 protein is CASSYSGRDTGELFF. The CDR3 region has the DNA TGTGCCAGCAGTTACTCAGGACGGGACACCGGGGAGCTGTTTTTT.

Ten or more counts support this clonotype. The chain uses TRBV6-2 or TRBV6-3 and TRBJ2-1; 8 bases fit TRBD2. This CDR3 contains 13 residues. The junction had 6 bases not matched to a gene; V was cut back by 6 bases and J by 8 bases. CDR1 MNHEY and CDR2 SVGEGT come from the germline V gene. Written as DNA, the CDR3 is TGTGCCAGCAGCGGGGGGGCCATCGATGAGCAGTTCTTC. Its protein is CASSGGAIDEQFF.

This clonotype appeared many times. V and J are TRBV10-3 and TRBJ2-7; 10 positions agree with TRBD1. Trimming cost V 11 bases and J 1 base; bases outside gene matches: 8. The CDR3 consists of 14 residues. Germline V CDR1 and CDR2: ENHRY, SYGVKD. CDR3 in amino acids: CAANRDRGSYEQYF. In DNA, the CDR3 is TGTGCCGCGAACCGGGACAGGGGATCCTACGAGCAGTACTTC.

This clonotype has a count of ten or more. V is TRBV12-3 or TRBV12-4 and J is TRBJ1-1; a possible D gene is TRBD1 (6 bases). The length of the CDR3 is 14 residues. V was pared by 6 bases and J by 0 bases, with 11 bases between. The CDR3 region is CASSWDIMNTEAFF. CDR3 in DNA: TGTGCCAGCAGCTGGGACATTATGAACACTGAAGCTTTCTTT.

This clonotype was detected only a few times. V is TRBV7-2 and J is TRBJ2-7; possible D gene TRBD2, 5 bases. There are 15 residues in the CDR3. V was trimmed by 5 bases and J by 1 base, leaving 15 bases between them. CDR1 and CDR2 (germline): SGHTA, FQGNSA. CDR3 sequence (DNA): TGTGCCAGCAGCCCAAAGCGGACCCAATCCTACGAGCAGTACTTC. This gives the protein CASSPKRTQSYEQYF.

This clonotype was seen repeatedly, ten times or more. The chain couples TRBV14 to TRBJ1-1; D might be TRBD1 (6 bases). Trimming removed 1 base from V and 7 bases from J, with 16 bases in between. This CDR3 region has 15 residues. Germline CDR1 SGHDN, CDR2 FVKESK. CDR3 region: CASSQVGRGGLEAFF. As DNA, the CDR3 is TGTGCCAGCAGCCAAGTAGGGAGGGGGGGCCTTGAAGCTTTCTTT.

This clonotype was observed at least ten times. The V gene is TRBV7-3, the J gene TRBJ1-1, with a tentative D call TRBD1 (6 bases). The germline gives CDR1 SGHTA, CDR2 FQGTGA. The CDR3 extends over 15 amino acids. V was cut by 0 bases and J by 4 bases, with 12 bases left in between. CDR3 DNA: TGTGCCAGCAGCTTAACCCCAGGGGAGGGCACTGAAGCTTTCTTT. Translating it yields CASSLTPGEGTEAFF.

This clonotype was seen many times. The chain couples TRBV7-2 to TRBJ1-1; TRBD1 matches 7 bases. This CDR3 is 16 amino acids long. The germline V gene encodes CDR1 SGHTA and CDR2 FQGNSA. V shed 0 bases, J shed 4 bases, and the junction held 8 bases outside the gene matches. This CDR3 is CASSLAWRQGTTEAFF. The DNA of the CDR3 is TGTGCCAGCAGCTTAGCGTGGAGACAGGGTACCACTGAAGCTTTCTTT.

The chain joins TRBV6-2 or TRBV6-3 to TRBJ1-5, with TRBD1 matching 7 bases. There are 13 residues in the CDR3. Germline CDR1 and CDR2: MNHEY and SVGEGT. The junction had 7 bases not matched to a gene; V was cut back by 6 bases and J by 8 bases. This CDR3 is CASSNRGGKPQHF. The CDR3 bases are TGTGCCAGCAGCAACAGGGGAGGCAAGCCCCAGCATTTT.

This clonotype was observed many times. V usage is TRBV11-1 and J usage is TRBJ1-2; 7 nucleotides match TRBD1. Per germline, CDR1 SGHAT and CDR2 FQDESV (reference sequence). This CDR3 contains 14 residues. J gave up 6 bases and V 5 bases, and 9 bases lay outside the gene matches. The CDR3 DNA follows: TGTGCCAGCAGCCGAACGGGACAGATGAATGGCTACACCTTC. This gives the protein CASSRTGQMNGYTF.

This clonotype has ten or more counts. This chain uses TRBV28 with TRBJ2-2; D is possibly TRBD2 (5 bases). Trimming removed 5 bases at V and 0 bases at J, with 13 bases between. This CDR3 is 16 amino acids long. CDR1 is MDHEN and CDR2 is SYDVKM in the germline V gene. The CDR3 bases are TGTGCCAGCAGTCGAACGACTATTACGAACACCGGGGAGCTGTTTTTT. This sequence encodes CASSRTTITNTGELFF.

This clonotype was recorded many times. The V gene is TRBV7-2, the J gene TRBJ2-7, with 9 bases matching TRBD2. The ends lost 0 bases at V and 0 bases at J; junction bases unmatched: 12. Germline-derived CDR1 and CDR2 are SGHTA and FQGNSA. The CDR3 length is 19 residues. The CDR3 nucleotides are TGTGCCAGCAGCTTAGCCCTAGCGGGGCCCATACTAAGCTCCTACGAGCAGTACTTC. It codes for CASSLALAGPILSSYEQYF. The entire variable domain, with the rest obtained from reference TRBV7-2 and TRBJ2-7, is as follows: GAGVSQSPSNKVTEKGKDVELRCDPISGHTALYWYRQSLGQGLEFLIYFQGNSAPDKSGLPSDRFSAERTGGSVSTLTIQRTQQEDSAVYLCASSLALAGPILSSYEQYFGPGTRLTVT.